The 16 T cell receptor beta chains below all came from one sample that was sequenced in a study of blood T cell repertoires in COVID-19. TCRdb's table, derived via immunoSEQ multiplex PCR, lists solely in-frame clones and lacks some. The sample carries about 110,000 clones, 65% to 80% recorded once. The sequenced sample was peripheral blood. The receptors originated from a woman in her forties with acute or convalescent COVID-19.

Ten or more counts support this clone. The chain combines TRBV7-2 with TRBJ1-6; no reliable D call. Trimming removed 2 bases from V and 9 bases from J, with 5 bases in between. CDR1 and CDR2 (germline): SGHTA, FQGNSA. CDR3 length: 12 residues. CDR3 DNA: TGTGCCAGCAGCTTAAGCGGTTCACCCCTCCACTTT. It translates to CASSLSGSPLHF.

The rearrangement links TRBV10-2 to TRBJ1-1; D gene uncertain. This CDR3 comprises 14 residues. CDR1 WSHSY and CDR2 SAAADI come from the germline V gene. Deletions cut 2 bases from V and 5 bases from J, with 12 bases between. CDR3 protein: CASSEARWQTEAFF. CDR3 DNA sequence: TGCGCCAGCAGTGAGGCACGCTGGCAAACTGAAGCTTTCTTT.

V usage is TRBV20-1 and J usage is TRBJ1-2; a possible D gene is TRBD1 (6 bases). The CDR3 runs 11 residues. The V gene's germline CDR1 is DFQATT and CDR2 SNEGSKA (reference sequence). V lost 4 bases and J 4 bases, leaving 7 bases between the germline ends. The DNA of the CDR3 is TGCAGTGCTAAACAGGGCTATGGCTACACCTTC. Protein: CSAKQGYGYTF.

The chain couples TRBV10-2 to TRBJ2-5, with TRBD1 identical over 11 bases. V lost 9 bases and J lost 1; bases outside the gene matches: 7. Germline CDR1 WSHSY, CDR2 SAAADI. There are 15 residues in the CDR3. The CDR3 here is CARDRGPTPQETQYF. The CDR3 coding sequence is TGCGCCAGGGACAGGGGGCCTACCCCCCAAGAGACCCAGTACTTC.

The chain combines TRBV28 with TRBJ1-5, with a weak D call TRBD1 (6 bases). Germline CDR1 and CDR2: MDHEN and SYDVKM. This CDR3 region has 16 residues. V lost 5 bases and J 1 base, leaving 15 bases between the germline ends. CDR3 protein: CASSPQGSGSNQPQHF. CDR3 DNA sequence: TGTGCCAGCAGTCCGCAGGGGAGCGGAAGCAATCAGCCCCAGCATTTT. The full variable domain, rest sourced from reference TRBV28 and TRBJ1-5, is DVKVTQSSRYLVKRTGEKVFLECVQDMDHENMFWYRQDPGLGLRLIYFSYDVKMKEKGDIPEGYSVSREKKERFSLILESASTNQTSMYLCASSPQGSGSNQPQHFGDGTRLSIL.

CDR3 in amino acids: CASSFPGQYEQYF. In nucleotides, the CDR3 is TGTGCCAGCAGCTTCCCGGGACAGTACGAGCAGTACTTC. This sequence joins TRBV5-4 and TRBJ2-7; 7 bases fit TRBD1. Germline V CDR1 and CDR2: SGHNT, YYREEE (reference sequence). The J segment lost 4 bases and the V segment lost 2 bases, leaving 3 bases of the junction unmatched. CDR3 length equals 13 residues.

The J gene is TRBJ1-1, the V gene TRBV12-3 or TRBV12-4; D is ambiguous. The CDR3 is made up of 13 amino acids. Trimming cost V 2 bases and J 8 bases, with 12 bases left between them. CDR3 DNA sequence: TGTGCCAGCAGTTTAAGGAGGGAAGCAGAAGCTTTCTTT. Amino acids: CASSLRREAEAFF.

This sequence joins TRBV18 and TRBJ1-1, with a tentative D call TRBD1 (5 bases). This CDR3 is 13 amino acids long. V lost 8 bases and J 7 bases, leaving 17 bases between the germline ends. CDR1 is KGHSH and CDR2 is LQKENI in the germline V gene. The CDR3 DNA follows: TGTGCCAGCGCCCCATCGACAGCGATTGAAGCTTTCTTT. Its protein is CASAPSTAIEAFF.

This clone was detected a few times. The rearrangement joins TRBV30 to TRBJ1-6; 7 bases line up with TRBD1. The CDR3 runs to 15 residues. Germline CDR1 reads GTSNPN; CDR2 reads SVGIG (reference sequence). The V and J ends lost 4 bases and 5 bases, in that order; junction bases with no gene match: 8. The CDR3 spells CAWKLTGTDNSPLHF. The CDR3 DNA reads TGTGCCTGGAAACTAACCGGGACAGATAATTCACCCCTCCACTTT.

V and J are TRBV2 and TRBJ1-1, with a weak D call TRBD1 (6 bases). The germline V and J ends were trimmed by 4 bases and 1 base, with 13 bases remaining between them. There are 15 residues in the CDR3. The germline V gene has CDR1 SNHLY and CDR2 FYNNEI. CDR3 region: CASSVHREKNTEAFF. The CDR3 DNA follows: TGTGCCAGCAGTGTCCACAGGGAGAAGAACACTGAAGCTTTCTTT.

The chain recombines TRBV29-1 with TRBJ2-3; TRBD1 matches 7 bases. CDR3 length equals 13 residues. Germline V CDR1 and CDR2: SQVTM, ANQGSEA. V shed 4 bases, J shed 4 bases, and the junction held 5 bases outside the gene matches. The CDR3 region has the DNA TGCAGCGTTGTTGAGGGGGCAGCAGATACGCAGTATTTT. As protein: CSVVEGAADTQYF.

The V gene is TRBV5-1, the J gene TRBJ1-4; TRBD1 matches 7 bases. From germline, CDR1 is SGHRS and CDR2 YFSETQ. This CDR3 spans 16 amino acids. The V gene end was trimmed by 2 bases and the J gene end by 8 bases; junction bases not matched to a gene: 12. The CDR3 DNA reads TGCGCCAGCAGCTTTTCCCTCCCAGGGGGAGTAGAAAAACTGTTTTTT. Translating it yields CASSFSLPGGVEKLFF.

The DNA of the CDR3 is TGTGCCAGCAGCTTGAGGCTAGCGGGGGGGACAGATACGCAGTATTTT. Residues: CASSLRLAGGTDTQYF. The chain carries TRBV7-2 and TRBJ2-3; the match to TRBD2 covers 12 bases. The CDR3 sequence is 16 residues long. The germline V gene has CDR1 SGHTA and CDR2 FQGNSA. V dropped 3 bases and J dropped 3; count of bases not matched to a gene: 4. Supplemented by reference TRBV7-2 and TRBJ2-3, the full variable domain reads GAGVSQSPSNKVTEKGKDVELRCDPISGHTALYWYRQSLGQGLEFLIYFQGNSAPDKSGLPSDRFSAERTGGSVSTLTIQRTQQEDSAVYLCASSLRLAGGTDTQYFGPGTRLTVL.

The rearrangement joins TRBV28 to TRBJ2-4; D perhaps matches TRBD1 (5 bases). The CDR3 contains 15 residues. With 6 bases removed from V and 6 bases from J, the gap between germline ends came to 18 bases. Per the germline V gene, CDR1 is MDHEN and CDR2 is SYDVKM. CDR3 nucleotides: TGTGCCAGCAGCCGAGGCTCGCAAGGGGTAAACATTCAGTACTTC. The encoded protein is CASSRGSQGVNIQYF. Together with reference TRBV28 and TRBJ2-4, the CDR3 gives the full variable domain: DVKVTQSSRYLVKRTGEKVFLECVQDMDHENMFWYRQDPGLGLRLIYFSYDVKMKEKGDIPEGYSVSREKKERFSLILESASTNQTSMYLCASSRGSQGVNIQYFGAGTRLSVL.

This chain links TRBV18 with TRBJ1-6, with TRBD1 as a possible D gene (6 bases). Germline-derived CDR1 and CDR2 are KGHSH and LQKENI. Trimming cost V 0 bases and J 8 bases, with 8 bases left between them. There are 14 residues in the CDR3. In DNA form, the CDR3 reads TGTGCCAGCTCACCACCGAACAGGGATTCACCCCTCCACTTT. It encodes CASSPPNRDSPLHF.

The rearrangement uses TRBV7-2 and TRBJ2-7; unclear D gene. V lost 3 bases and J lost 1, with 13 bases in between. Germline V gene sequence: CDR1 SGHTA, CDR2 FQGNSA. The CDR3 sequence is 15 residues long. As DNA, the CDR3 is TGTGCCAGCAGCTTGAATCCCTCCGGGTCCTACGAGCAGTACTTC. Protein: CASSLNPSGSYEQYF. Filled out from reference TRBV7-2 and TRBJ2-7, the complete variable domain reads GAGVSQSPSNKVTEKGKDVELRCDPISGHTALYWYRQSLGQGLEFLIYFQGNSAPDKSGLPSDRFSAERTGGSVSTLTIQRTQQEDSAVYLCASSLNPSGSYEQYFGPGTRLTVT.